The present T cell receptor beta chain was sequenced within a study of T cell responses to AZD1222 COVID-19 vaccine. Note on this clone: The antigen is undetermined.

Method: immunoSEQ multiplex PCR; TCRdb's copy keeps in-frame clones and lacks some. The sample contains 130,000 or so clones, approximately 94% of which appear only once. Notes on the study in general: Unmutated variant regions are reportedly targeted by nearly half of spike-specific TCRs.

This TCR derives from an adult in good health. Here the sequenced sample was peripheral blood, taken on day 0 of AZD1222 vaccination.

CDR3: CSVGASFEQFF. The CDR3 nucleotides read TGCAGCGTTGGGGCCAGCTTTGAGCAGTTCTTC. The chain is built from TRBV29-1 and TRBJ2-1; D is unclear. The V gene's germline CDR1 is SQVTM and CDR2 ANQGSEA. V lost 4 bases to trimming and J lost 9 bases, with 10 bases between them. The CDR3 spans 11 residues.